This TCR beta chain is drawn from a study of OX40 agonist ivuxolimab in advanced cancers. Study at large: Dose-escalation patients suffered from hepatocellular carcinoma, melanoma, renal cell or head and neck cancer. The study's findings and limits: Several nonresponders also turned out to have low normalized T-cell clonal expansion. Dosing at 0.1 to 3.0 mg/kg was accompanied by clonal expansion of CD4+ and CD8+ blood T cells by week 6.

As regards this clone: Antigen unknown.

Method: immunoSEQ multiplex PCR; TCRdb's copy keeps in-frame clones and lacks some. The table includes over 50,000 clones, roughly 90% detected once. The sequenced sample was CD4+ or CD8+ T cells sorted from blood, obtained in a trial of the OX40 agonist ivuxolimab. The TCR comes from an adult with an advanced solid tumor such as melanoma, head and neck, liver or kidney cancer.

This CDR3 is CASTPGGQPQHF. The CDR3 DNA reads as TGTGCCAGCACCCCAGGGGGTCAGCCCCAGCATTTT. The J gene is TRBJ1-5, the V gene TRBV28; 7 bases are a match to TRBD1. Germline V gives CDR1 MDHEN, CDR2 SYDVKM. The CDR3 has 12 residues. J lost 6 bases, V lost 7 bases, and 3 bases had no gene match.